This is a list of T cell receptor beta chains from one sample in a study of cytomegalovirus exposure and HLA in healthy donors. The method was immunoSEQ multiplex PCR; TCRdb's version includes in-frame clones alone and lacks a portion of them. The data contain 180,000 or so clones, over 65% of them singletons. The sequenced material came from PBMCs. The receptors come from a man aged 18-30 years in good health and CMV-seronegative. The CDR3 runs from the conserved cysteine through the conserved F or W. A D gene is named only where the DNA matches it firmly. Some rows have no size entry. The others give once, few or many, or a class for an expanded clone.

V	size	D	J	DNA	CDR3
TRBV5-1	-	TRBD1	TRBJ1-2	TGCGCCAGCAGCCCACCAGACAGGGCTAACTATGGCTACACCTTC	CASSPPDRANYGYTF
TRBV2	-	-	TRBJ1-1	TGTGCCACCAGGAGGGAGTGGAACACTGAAGCTTTCTTT	CATRREWNTEAFF
TRBV19	once	-	TRBJ1-5	TGTGCCAGTAGTATGGGACACAATAGCAATCAGCCCCAGCATTTT	CASSMGHNSNQPQHF
TRBV5-4	-	-	TRBJ2-7	TGTGCCAGCAGTCAACCCGGGGTCGACTCCTACGAGCAGTACTTC	CASSQPGVDSYEQYF
TRBV6-5	-	-	TRBJ2-7	TGTGCCAGCAGTTGGCGACTGGCCTACGAGCAGTACTTC	CASSWRLAYEQYF
TRBV28	-	TRBD1	TRBJ1-2	TGTGCCAGCAGTTTGGCCCGGACAGGGTATGGCTACACCTTC	CASSLARTGYGYTF
TRBV29-1	-	-	TRBJ1-1	TGCAGCGTTGAGCCATTACGGGGGAACACTGAAGCTTTCTTT	CSVEPLRGNTEAFF
TRBV6-5	-	TRBD1	TRBJ1-2	TGTGCCAGCAGTTACGAAGACAGGGAGGACTATGGCTACACCTTC	CASSYEDREDYGYTF
TRBV4-1	-	TRBD2	TRBJ2-3	TGCGCCAGCAGCCCCCGTTTCAGCGGGGTGGTGGATACGCAGTATTTT	CASSPRFSGVVDTQYF
TRBV28	-	-	TRBJ2-2	TGTGCCAGCAGGTTCCAGGGGAACACCGGGGAGCTGTTTTTT	CASRFQGNTGELFF
TRBV7-3	-	TRBD2	TRBJ2-1	TGTGCCAGCAGCTCCTATAGCGGGAGCCGGTACAATGAGCAGTTCTTC	CASSSYSGSRYNEQFF
TRBV5-6	-	-	TRBJ1-2	TGTGCCAGCAGCTTGGAGGACTCGGGTTATGGCTACACCTTC	CASSLEDSGYGYTF
TRBV5-1	-	-	TRBJ2-7	TGCGCCAGCAGCTTGGCCCCGTCGGGAGAGCAGTACTTC	CASSLAPSGEQYF
TRBV4-2	-	-	TRBJ1-2	TGTGCCAGCAGCCAAGAACAGACAACCTACACCTTC	CASSQEQTTYTF
TRBV7-9	-	-	TRBJ1-2	TGTGCCAGCAGCTTGACGGGACTATATGGCTACACCTTC	CASSLTGLYGYTF
TRBV14	-	TRBD1	TRBJ1-1	TGTGCCAGCAGCCCCGCCCACAGGGGGCGCCCCGCGAACACTGAAGCTTTCTTT	CASSPAHRGRPANTEAFF
TRBV6-5	-	-	TRBJ1-2	TGTGCCAGCAGGACGCGGGAGAACTATGGCTACACCTTC	CASRTRENYGYTF
TRBV9	-	TRBD1	TRBJ1-2	TGTGCCAGCAGCACATGGACAGGGGACGGCGGCTACACCTTC	CASSTWTGDGGYTF
TRBV11-3	-	-	TRBJ2-1	TGTGCCAGCAGCCCTAATGCGGGGATGGGGAACAATGAGCAGTTCTTC	CASSPNAGMGNNEQFF
TRBV27	-	TRBD1	TRBJ2-3	TGTGCCAGCAGTTTAAGGGACAGGGCCACAGATACGCAGTATTTT	CASSLRDRATDTQYF
TRBV25-1	-	TRBD2	TRBJ2-5	TGTGCCAGCAGTGTAGGACTAGCGGGAGTGGCGGGACAGACCCAGTACTTC	CASSVGLAGVAGQTQYF
TRBV15	-	-	TRBJ2-7	TGTGCCACCAGCAGAGATTCGAGGTACGAGCAGTACTTC	CATSRDSRYEQYF
TRBV19	-	TRBD1	TRBJ2-2	TGTGCCACCGGGACAGGGAGGAATTCCGGGGAGCTGTTTTTT	CATGTGRNSGELFF
TRBV7-9	-	-	TRBJ2-2	TGTGCCAGCACCCCCCCAGGAGGAGGGGACACCGGGGAGCTGTTTTTT	CASTPPGGGDTGELFF
TRBV5-1	-	TRBD2	TRBJ2-5	TGCGCCAGCAGCTTGACCCTAGCGGGAATAGAGACCCAGTACTTC	CASSLTLAGIETQYF
TRBV2	-	-	TRBJ2-2	TGTGCCAGCAGTGAAGATGCCCCCCAACTTACCGGGGAGCTGTTTTTT	CASSEDAPQLTGELFF
TRBV4-2	-	-	TRBJ1-4	TGTGCCAGCAGCCAAGAAGGGGAAAAACTTAATGAAAAACTGTTTTTT	CASSQEGEKLNEKLFF
TRBV7-3	few	TRBD1	TRBJ1-1	TGTGCCAGCAGCTTGCAGGGGGCAGGGAACACTGAAGCTTTCTTT	CASSLQGAGNTEAFF
TRBV20-1	-	-	TRBJ2-7	TGCAGTGCTAACGCGAGGCGGGAGCAGTACTTC	CSANARREQYF
TRBV5-6	-	-	TRBJ2-2	TGTGCCAGCAGCTTCGTTGGGGGGGCAGCGGGAACCGGGGAGCTGTTTTTT	CASSFVGGAAGTGELFF
TRBV7-2	few	-	TRBJ1-1	TGTGCCAGCAGCATAAGGACGGGGGTTACCACTGAAGCTTTCTTT	CASSIRTGVTTEAFF
TRBV4-1	once	TRBD2	TRBJ2-4	TGCGCCAGCAGCCAAGAGACTAGCGGAGCCAAAAACATTCAGTACTTC	CASSQETSGAKNIQYF
TRBV6-4	-	-	TRBJ1-1	TGTGCCAGCAGTGTACGACAGCCAGCTTTCTTT	CASSVRQPAFF
TRBV19	-	-	TRBJ1-4	TGTGCCAGTAGTATCGAGGCCCGAAGGGAAAAACTGTTTTTT	CASSIEARREKLFF
TRBV27	-	TRBD1	TRBJ1-5	TGTGCCAGCAGTCCTCGGACAGGGTACCATCAGCCCCAGCATTTT	CASSPRTGYHQPQHF
TRBV7-3	-	-	TRBJ1-2	TGTGCCAGCAGCTTTCGACAGGACTATGGCTACACCTTC	CASSFRQDYGYTF
TRBV28	-	-	TRBJ1-1	TGTGCCAGCAGTTTATTTATTCGGAACAGGTACGCTGAAGCTTTCTTT	CASSLFIRNRYAEAFF
TRBV19	few	TRBD1	TRBJ1-2	TGTGCCAGTAGGACAGGGAATCGGTACGGTGGCTACACCTTC	CASRTGNRYGGYTF
TRBV29-1	once	TRBD1	TRBJ2-7	TGCAGCGTGGAAAGACAGGGGGCGCGAGAGAGGGAGCAGTACTTC	CSVERQGAREREQYF
TRBV9	-	-	TRBJ1-5	TGTGCCAGCAGCGTAGGTGCGGGCAATCAGCCCCAGCATTTT	CASSVGAGNQPQHF
TRBV12-5	-	TRBD2	TRBJ2-5	TGTGCTAGTGGTACCGGGACTAGCTTCGGGACCCAGTACTTC	CASGTGTSFGTQYF
TRBV7-9	-	-	TRBJ1-5	TGTGCCAGCAGCTTGGGTGGGGCAGGGTCACGATACAATCAGCCCCAGCATTTT	CASSLGGAGSRYNQPQHF
TRBV30	-	-	TRBJ2-1	TGTGCCTGGAGCCTAACCCGGGACAAGAGGGATGAGCAGTTCTTC	CAWSLTRDKRDEQFF
TRBV5-1	few	TRBD1	TRBJ1-2	TGCGCCAGCAGCTTGGAAACCCCGGACAGGGGGAGCGGCTACACCTTC	CASSLETPDRGSGYTF
TRBV11-1	-	-	TRBJ2-2	TGTGCCAGCAGCCTAATCGGTGGGGGGGCATACACCGGGGAGCTGTTTTTT	CASSLIGGGAYTGELFF
TRBV9	-	-	TRBJ2-1	TGTGCCAGCAGCGCGGATAGGGGTGAGCAGTTCTTC	CASSADRGEQFF
TRBV10-3	few	-	TRBJ2-7	TGTGCCATCAGTGAGTCGAGTCCCGAGCAGTACTTC	CAISESSPEQYF
TRBV28	-	-	TRBJ1-1	TGTGCCAGCTGGGATTCGGACAGAAACACTGAAGCTTTCTTT	CASWDSDRNTEAFF
TRBV5-1	-	-	TRBJ2-1	TGCGCCAGCAGCTTGGTCCAGGGGCGTCATTGGAATGAGCAGTTCTTC	CASSLVQGRHWNEQFF
TRBV5-1	few	TRBD2	TRBJ2-7	TGCGCCAGCAGCTTTAATCGGGGGGCCTACGAGCAGTACTTC	CASSFNRGAYEQYF